This T cell receptor (beta chain) was documented in a study of T cells after yellow fever vaccination. About the study: When fractions had low cell numbers, they were prepared with SMART-Seq v4 Ultra Low Input.

By 5'RACE template switching, TCR cDNA was produced, with a universal primer site and UMIs added in the process. TCRdb reanalysed the 5' RACE reads using MiXCR and keeps one entry per CDR3 protein. Of under 550,000 distinct CDR3 sequences in the sample, 21% are singletons; the top ten hold approximately 16%. This CDR3 has 15 residues. Germline V gene sequence: CDR1 SEHNR, CDR2 FQNEAQ (reference sequence). The V and J ends lost 3 bases and 2 bases, in that order; junction bases with no gene match: 6. Only a few counts were recorded for this clonotype. As yet, its antigen is unknown. Notes on the study in general: Weaker in magnitude, the secondary response showed a faster peak on day 5 versus 15. Sorted repertoires could include abundant contaminating clonotypes from bulk cells.

This clonotype was obtained from a man between 18 and 29 years old who received the YFV17D yellow fever vaccine. The chain uses TRBV7-9 and TRBJ1-2; 7 bases are a match to TRBD1. Sequences were derived from PBMCs, sampled more than 20 days after the first yellow fever vaccination. This CDR3 reads CASSFSRTGNYGYTF. The CDR3 DNA reads as TGTGCCAGCAGCTTTTCCCGGACAGGAAACTATGGCTACACCTTC.